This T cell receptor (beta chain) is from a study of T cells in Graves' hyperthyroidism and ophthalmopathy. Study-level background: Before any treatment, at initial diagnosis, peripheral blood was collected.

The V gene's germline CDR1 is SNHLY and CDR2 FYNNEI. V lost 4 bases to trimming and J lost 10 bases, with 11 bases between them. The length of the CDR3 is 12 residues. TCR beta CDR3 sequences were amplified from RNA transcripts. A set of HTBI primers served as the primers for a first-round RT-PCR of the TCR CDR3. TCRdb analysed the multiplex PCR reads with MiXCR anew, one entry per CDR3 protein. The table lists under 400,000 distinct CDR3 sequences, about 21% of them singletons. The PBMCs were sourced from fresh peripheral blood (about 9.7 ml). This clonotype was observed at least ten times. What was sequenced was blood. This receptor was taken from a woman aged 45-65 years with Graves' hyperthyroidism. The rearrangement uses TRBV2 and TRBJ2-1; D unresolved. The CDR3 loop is CASSGSNPEQFF. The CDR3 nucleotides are TGTGCCAGCAGTGGGTCGAATCCCGAGCAGTTCTTC.